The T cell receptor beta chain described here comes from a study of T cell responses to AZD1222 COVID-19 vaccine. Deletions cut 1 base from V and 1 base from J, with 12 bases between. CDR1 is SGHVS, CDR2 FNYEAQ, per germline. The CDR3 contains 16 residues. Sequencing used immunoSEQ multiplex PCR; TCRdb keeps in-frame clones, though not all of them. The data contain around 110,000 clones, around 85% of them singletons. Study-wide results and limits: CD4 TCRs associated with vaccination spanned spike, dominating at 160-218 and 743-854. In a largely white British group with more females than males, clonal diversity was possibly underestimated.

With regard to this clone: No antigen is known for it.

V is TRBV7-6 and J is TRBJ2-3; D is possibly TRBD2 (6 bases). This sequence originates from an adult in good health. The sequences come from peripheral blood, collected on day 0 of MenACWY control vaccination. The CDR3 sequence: CASSLGLGGGTDTQYF. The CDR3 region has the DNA TGTGCCAGCAGCTTAGGGTTGGGCGGGGGCACAGATACGCAGTATTTT.